Each of the 14 T cell receptor beta chains below was sequenced from the same sample in a study of OX40 agonist ivuxolimab in advanced cancers. This table comes from immunoSEQ multiplex PCR, and its TCRdb copy is limited to in-frame clones, with some not included. The table has 80,000 to 95,000 clones, approximately 90% seen once. Sequencing used CD4+ or CD8+ T cells sorted from blood, obtained in a trial of the OX40 agonist ivuxolimab. The receptors derive from an adult with an advanced solid tumor such as melanoma, head and neck, liver or kidney cancer.

The chain carries TRBV30 and TRBJ2-5; 12 positions agree with TRBD2. The junction had 3 bases not matched to a gene; V was cut back by 5 bases and J by 5 bases. Germline CDR1 is GTSNPN and CDR2 is SVGIG (reference sequence). The CDR3 length is 13 residues. This chain's CDR3 is CAWASGGAETQYF. The CDR3 DNA follows: TGTGCCTGGGCTAGCGGGGGGGCGGAGACCCAGTACTTC. Filled out from reference TRBV30 and TRBJ2-5, the complete variable domain reads SQTIHQWPATLVQPVGSPLSLECTVEGTSNPNLYWYRQAAGRGLQLLFYSVGIGQISSEVPQNLSASRPQDRQFILSSKKLLLSDSGFYLCAWASGGAETQYFGPGTRLLVL.

This chain links TRBV6-5 with TRBJ2-5, with no clear D. The CDR3 consists of 13 residues. Germline V gives CDR1 MNHEY, CDR2 SVGAGI. Deletions cut 9 bases from V and 3 bases from J, with 14 bases between. CDR3 DNA: TGTGCCAGTAGAGCGCCCGTTAAAGAGACCCAGTACTTC. Translated, it gives CASRAPVKETQYF.

This chain joins TRBV30 and TRBJ2-1, with 8 bases fitting TRBD2. Germline-derived CDR1 and CDR2 are GTSNPN and SVGIG (reference sequence). The CDR3 sequence is 15 residues long. Unmatched junction bases numbered 5, after V lost 0 bases and J lost 4 bases. The CDR3 DNA reads TGTGCCTGGAGTGTACAAGCGGGAGTTTACAATGAGCAGTTCTTC. As protein: CAWSVQAGVYNEQFF.

The rearrangement links TRBV27 to TRBJ2-7; TRBD1 agrees at 11 bases. This CDR3 is 15 amino acids long. The junction had 7 bases not matched to a gene; V was cut back by 6 bases and J by 3 bases. Germline-derived CDR1 and CDR2 are MNHEY and SMNVEV (reference sequence). The CDR3 protein is CASRLGTGGSYEQYF. As DNA, the CDR3 is TGTGCCAGCAGGCTAGGGACAGGGGGTAGCTACGAGCAGTACTTC.

This chain links TRBV30 with TRBJ2-7; 8 nucleotides align to TRBD2. The germline V gene encodes CDR1 GTSNPN and CDR2 SVGIG (reference sequence). The junction had 4 bases not matched to a gene; V was cut back by 0 bases and J by 6 bases. The CDR3 has 13 amino acids. The CDR3 loop is CAWSVTREGEQYF. As DNA, the CDR3 is TGTGCCTGGAGTGTTACCCGGGAGGGCGAGCAGTACTTC.

The CDR3 region has the DNA TGTGCCAGCACAACAGGGGAGGATGGCTACACCTTC. Translated, it gives CASTTGEDGYTF. J is TRBJ1-2 and V is TRBV28, with TRBD1 matching over 7 bases. The length of the CDR3 is 12 residues. V shed 7 bases and J 6 bases; nucleotides not matched to a gene: 5. CDR1 is MDHEN and CDR2 is SYDVKM in the germline V gene.

The rearrangement links TRBV29-1 to TRBJ1-3; a possible D gene is TRBD1 (6 bases). The V gene lost 5 bases and the J gene lost 0 bases, with 11 bases spanning the gap. The CDR3 has 14 residues. Germline CDR1 SQVTM, CDR2 ANQGSEA. The CDR3 DNA reads TGCAGCGTTCAGGACAGTGTCTCTGGAAACACCATATATTTT. It is translated as CSVQDSVSGNTIYF.

In DNA form, the CDR3 reads TGCAGCGTCGACGGGACAGCCGGAGATACGCAGTATTTT. This gives the protein CSVDGTAGDTQYF. The chain employs TRBV29-1 and TRBJ2-3; 7 bases are shared with TRBD1. The CDR3 has 13 residues. The trim removed 6 bases at V and 5 bases at J, leaving 8 bases unmatched. CDR1 SQVTM and CDR2 ANQGSEA come from the germline V gene.

The chain employs TRBV6-5 and TRBJ2-1; D remains ambiguous. Per the germline V gene, CDR1 is MNHEY and CDR2 is SVGAGI. The V gene lost 5 bases and the J gene lost 7 bases, with 18 bases spanning the gap. The CDR3 contains 15 residues. The DNA for the CDR3 is TGTGCCAGCAGTCCCGGGTCAAGTCGTGGGAATGAGCAGTTCTTC. Its protein product is CASSPGSSRGNEQFF.

This rearrangement joins TRBV18 to TRBJ1-1; a possible D gene is TRBD1 (6 bases). Germline V gene sequence: CDR1 KGHSH, CDR2 LQKENI. The CDR3 spans 16 residues. V was clipped by 3 bases and J by 4 bases, with 18 bases between them. The CDR3 spells CASSPSNRVLTTEAFF. The CDR3 nucleotides are TGTGCCAGCTCACCTAGTAACAGGGTGCTGACCACTGAAGCTTTCTTT.

V is TRBV11-2 and J is TRBJ2-7, with 7 bases that match TRBD2. The CDR3 sequence is 16 residues long. Germline V lookup: CDR1 SGHAT, CDR2 FQNNGV. The V segment lost 5 bases and the J segment 1 base; nucleotides outside the gene matches: 11. CDR3 sequence (DNA): TGTGCCAGCAGCCCAAGGGCGGGAGATGGGTCCTACGAGCAGTACTTC. It translates to CASSPRAGDGSYEQYF.

The chain uses TRBV6-1 and TRBJ1-4; unclear D gene. CDR1 MNHNS and CDR2 SASEGT come from the germline V gene. The CDR3 is 14 amino acids. The V gene lost 5 bases and the J gene lost 0 bases, with 7 bases spanning the gap. The DNA for the CDR3 is TGTGCCAGCAGTCAGACTGCAACTAATGAAAAACTGTTTTTT. Translating gives CASSQTATNEKLFF.

The CDR3 region has the DNA TGTGCCAGTAGTATAGCCACAGGGCAAACCTCTGGGGCCAACGTCCTGACTTTC. Translating gives CASSIATGQTSGANVLTF. The genes are TRBV19 and TRBJ2-6; possible D gene TRBD1, 6 bases. This CDR3 has 18 amino acids. Trimming cost V 1 base and J 0 bases, with 13 bases left between them. Germline V gives CDR1 LNHDA, CDR2 SQIVND (reference sequence).

This clone has only one observation. The rearrangement joins TRBV28 to TRBJ2-5; D is unclear. The CDR3 has 14 residues. CDR1 and CDR2 from the germline V gene are MDHEN and SYDVKM. V lost 1 base, J lost 6 bases, and 12 bases lay in between. CDR3 DNA: TGTGCCAGCAGTTTATCGGGTCCTGCGAAGACCCAGTACTTC. This gives the protein CASSLSGPAKTQYF.